The TCR beta chain described here comes from a study of T-cell memory formation after mild COVID-19. TCRdb reanalysed the 5' RACE reads using MiXCR and keeps one entry per CDR3 protein. The sample records fewer than 400,000 distinct CDR3 sequences, over 10% being singletons. The CDR3 consists of 18 residues. Trimming cost V 1 base and J 5 bases; bases outside gene matches: 8. V usage is TRBV12-3 or TRBV12-4 and J usage is TRBJ2-1; 13 positions match TRBD2. Input material: PBMCs or a T cell subset sorted from them (not recorded which). The clonotype was recovered from a man younger than 35 who had mild COVID-19 (a few samples of this study predate the infection). Cell type and time point are not known. The CDR3 DNA sequence: TGTGCCAGCAGTTTAGGGACCTCGGGACTAGCGGGGAACAATGAGCAGTTCTTC. Its translation: CASSLGTSGLAGNNEQFF.